This section outlines one TCR beta chain sequence together with its context. Its antigen is unknown. No base quality information exists; no much larger clone differs at one position. This sample stems from a study of response to subunit inactivated influenza vaccine (dated by TCRdb to 2016 to 2019). Regarding the study in general: Deep quantitative T cell receptor repertoire profiling was used in the study to track responses to a trivalent subunit inactivated influenza vaccine. The research as a whole found: According to the authors, only a limited number of new T cells may be recruited by each seasonal influenza vaccination.

The library was produced with RT-PCR. The instrument given in TCRdb is Illumina HiSeq 2500. Using fastp at Q25 and MiXCR, TCRdb reprocessed the public reads and kept productive beta chains. Every distinct CDR3 protein forms one entry, paired with its most common genes and DNA. The table for this sample lists some 520,000 distinct CDR3 sequences; about 17% of them were counted only once. The ten largest clones add up to about 3% of the sample. The sequences come from CD4+ T cells sorted from PBMCs, collected approximately 25 months after vaccination. The TCR comes from a man between 45 and 75 years old who received an inactivated influenza vaccine. Donor details come from another sample of the same person, matched by shared clones.

CDR3 sequence: CASMDRVNSPLHF. The DNA is as follows: TGTGCCAGCATGGACAGGGTTAATTCACCCCTCCACTTT. The sequence joins TRBV6-1 to TRBJ1-6, with 8 bases matching TRBD1. V is trimmed back by 7 bases and J by 6 bases, and the junction contains 2 bases that no gene match accounts for. Based on the germline V gene, the CDR1 and CDR2 sequences are MNHNS and SASEGT. The CDR3 goes from the cysteine to the phenylalanine over 13 residues. This entry keeps only the CDR3 DNA: 39 bases, framed from base 1.